The entry that follows covers one T cell receptor beta chain sequence. The sample is drawn from a study of blood T cell repertoires in COVID-19. At the level of the study: Acute and convalescent COVID-19 samples came from the United States, Italy and Spain. PBMCs, B-cell-depleted T cells, or T cells provided the cDNA or gDNA that made up the material.

Germline CDR1 and CDR2: MNHEY and SVGAGI. J gave up 7 bases and V 6 bases, and 7 bases lay outside the gene matches. CDR3 size: 14 residues. Data came from immunoSEQ multiplex PCR; TCRdb stores just in-frame clones and leaves some out. Of 150,000 to 200,000 clones listed, roughly three quarters are singletons. The study assigned cohorts using participant-reported clinical history. The TCR originated in a woman aged 45 to 65 with acute COVID-19. The chain carries TRBV6-5 and TRBJ2-5; 11 bases are shared with TRBD1. Sequencing input: PBMCs or T cells enriched from blood (not recorded which). The CDR3 sequence: CASRPGQGAGTQYF. CDR3 coding DNA: TGTGCCAGCAGGCCCGGACAGGGGGCCGGGACCCAGTACTTC.